This T cell receptor beta chain comes out of a study of blood T cell repertoires in COVID-19. The CDR3 covers 14 residues. Germline V gene data show CDR1 as SGHRS and CDR2 as YFSETQ. V shed 0 bases and J shed 4 bases, with 8 bases lying between them. Participants were aged about 18 to 89 years from about two dozen US areas. Points on this clone: This sample also contains other DNA sequences that code for the same CDR3.

In the original processing: Scientists estimated how many nucleated cells there were by amplifying reference gene primers. The protocol was immunoSEQ multiplex PCR, while the TCRdb copy is restricted to in-frame clones and leaves out a portion. The V and J calls and clone size come from that table; D and trimming were worked out from the DNA. The sample lists 200,000 to 300,000 clones; around nine tenths were seen once. The rearrangement joins TRBV5-1 to TRBJ1-3, with D tentatively TRBD1 (5 bases). The sample was PBMCs or T cells enriched from blood (not recorded which). The sequence derives from a woman under 30 who had recovered from COVID-19. In nucleotides, the CDR3 is TGCGCCAGCAGCTTGGCAGGGTACGGAAACACCATATATTTT. Translation: CASSLAGYGNTIYF.